These 19 T cell receptor beta chains came from one sample sequenced in a study of blood T cell repertoires in COVID-19. Data came from immunoSEQ multiplex PCR; TCRdb stores just in-frame clones and leaves some out. Among approximately 89,000 clones, 80% to 95% were seen once, and the ten largest hold roughly 6.6%. Material for sequencing was peripheral blood. These receptors were obtained from a woman aged 60-75 years with active COVID-19.

V is TRBV29-1 and J is TRBJ1-6, with 9 bases that match TRBD1. Germline CDR1 reads SQVTM; CDR2 reads ANQGSEA. This CDR3 region has 13 residues. V lost 7 bases, J lost 6 bases, and 4 bases stayed unmatched. The CDR3 bases are TGCAGCGCATGGACAGGGGTTAATTCACCCCTCCACTTT. It specifies CSAWTGVNSPLHF.

The chain is built from TRBV6-5 and TRBJ1-2; D gene unclear. The CDR3 is 15 residues long. Germline loops: CDR1 MNHEY, CDR2 SVGAGI. Trimming stripped 2 bases from V and 0 bases from J, with 10 bases between. CDR3 in DNA: TGTGCCAGCAGTTACAAGGCCGGGACTAACTATGGCTACACCTTC. It translates to CASSYKAGTNYGYTF.

The rearrangement joins TRBV27 to TRBJ1-5; 8 positions match TRBD1. The CDR3 sequence is 16 residues long. Germline V gene lookup returns CDR1 MNHEY and CDR2 SMNVEV (reference sequence). V was clipped by 6 bases and J by 1 base; unmatched bases: 8. As DNA, the CDR3 is TGTGCCAGCAGGCCTAACGGACAGGGAAGCAATCAGCCCCAGCATTTT. Amino acid sequence: CASRPNGQGSNQPQHF.

This clone was seen just once. CDR3 nucleotides: TGTGCCAGCAGTTTCGGCCAGAGGAATGAAAAACTGTTTTTT. Translated: CASSFGQRNEKLFF. The chain carries TRBV27 and TRBJ1-4; D gene unclear. Trimming took off 3 bases at V and 5 bases at J, with 10 bases between the two ends. Germline CDR1 reads MNHEY; CDR2 reads SMNVEV (reference sequence). The CDR3 has 14 residues.

The chain combines TRBV9 with TRBJ2-3; perhaps TRBD2 as D (6 bases). Deletions cut 3 bases from V and 2 bases from J, with 13 bases between. The CDR3 is 15 amino acids. Germline V gives CDR1 SGDLS, CDR2 YYNGEE. Written as DNA, the CDR3 is TGTGCCAGCAGCGAAACGGGGGTACACACAGATACGCAGTATTTT. Translated, it gives CASSETGVHTDTQYF. The whole variable domain, filled in from reference TRBV9 and TRBJ2-3, reads DSGVTQTPKHLITATGQRVTLRCSPRSGDLSVYWYQQSLDQGLQFLIQYYNGEERAKGNILERFSAQQFPDLHSELNLSSLELGDSALYFCASSETGVHTDTQYFGPGTRLTVL.

The rearrangement uses TRBV6-6 and TRBJ2-5; D call uncertain. Trimming removed 3 bases from V and 5 bases from J, with 4 bases in between. Germline CDR1 reads MNHNY; CDR2 reads SVGAGI (reference sequence). The CDR3 runs 11 residues. CDR3 sequence: CASSYLETQYF. CDR3 nucleotide sequence: TGTGCCAGCAGTTATCTGGAGACCCAGTACTTC.

This chain joins TRBV19 and TRBJ2-2; TRBD2 aligns across 7 bases. J was trimmed by 2 bases and V by 5 bases; bases with no gene match: 14. This CDR3 region has 18 residues. The germline CDR1 and CDR2 sequences are LNHDA and SQIVND (reference sequence). In DNA, the CDR3 is TGTGCCAGTAGTCCATATTCGAAGCGGGGACTTAACACCGGGGAGCTGTTTTTT. As protein: CASSPYSKRGLNTGELFF.

This rearrangement joins TRBV6-9 to TRBJ1-2, with unresolved D. This CDR3 has 15 amino acids. In germline, CDR1 is MNHGY, CDR2 SVAAGI. Trimming took 7 bases from V and 0 from J, leaving 15 bases between them. As DNA, the CDR3 is TGTGCCAGCACCCGCCCGGGGAAAGCTAACTATGGCTACACCTTC. It encodes CASTRPGKANYGYTF.

The chain recombines TRBV24-1 with TRBJ2-3, with D maybe TRBD1 (6 bases). Trimming left V 4 bases short and J 3 bases short, with 19 bases between. CDR1 is KGHDR, CDR2 SFDVKD, per germline. The CDR3 is 17 amino acids. The CDR3 spells CATSDGASRGRTDTQYF. For the CDR3, the DNA is TGTGCCACCAGTGACGGGGCTTCCAGGGGAAGGACAGATACGCAGTATTTT.

The genes are TRBV28 and TRBJ2-1; 7 positions agree with TRBD1. The CDR3 runs 16 residues. Germline V gene lookup returns CDR1 MDHEN and CDR2 SYDVKM. V lost 6 bases, J lost 3 bases, and 11 bases stayed unmatched. CDR3 in DNA: TGTGCCAGCAGCAAAAAACCTACAGGGGTCTACAATGAGCAGTTCTTC. It yields the protein CASSKKPTGVYNEQFF.

V gene TRBV7-2 combines with J gene TRBJ2-5, with 15 bases identical to TRBD2. Trimming removed 3 bases from V and 5 bases from J; junction bases left unmatched: 13. CDR3 length: 19 residues. Germline V lookup: CDR1 SGHTA, CDR2 FQGNSA. The CDR3 DNA follows: TGTGCCAGCAGCTTTCTGGCAAGGACTAGCGGGGGGGCAGTCGAGACCCAGTACTTC. Amino acids: CASSFLARTSGGAVETQYF.

The table lists this clone with a count of one. The chain carries TRBV28 and TRBJ2-7; TRBD1 matches 7 bases. This CDR3 is 15 amino acids long. CDR1 and CDR2 (germline): MDHEN, SYDVKM. Losses at the gene ends were 7 bases for V and 1 base for J; bases not matched to a gene: 10. CDR3 DNA: TGTGCCAGCACTCCATTAGACAGGGCGTCCTACGAGCAGTACTTC. Its protein is CASTPLDRASYEQYF.

This chain joins TRBV12-3 or TRBV12-4 and TRBJ2-5; 7 positions match TRBD1. The CDR3 contains 13 residues. V dropped 4 bases and J dropped 3; count of bases not matched to a gene: 2. CDR3: CASSSGGKETQYF. CDR3 DNA: TGTGCCAGCAGTTCAGGGGGAAAAGAGACCCAGTACTTC.

This chain uses TRBV20-1 with TRBJ2-2; 8 bases align to TRBD2. The CDR3 is made up of 14 amino acids. J was trimmed by 4 bases and V by 3 bases; bases with no gene match: 4. The germline V gene has CDR1 DFQATT and CDR2 SNEGSKA (reference sequence). The CDR3 spells CSASRAGGTGELFF. The CDR3 region has the DNA TGCAGTGCTAGTAGGGCGGGAGGCACCGGGGAGCTGTTTTTT.

This chain joins TRBV6-4 and TRBJ2-5, with 14 nucleotides matching TRBD2. Germline V gene lookup returns CDR1 MRHNA and CDR2 SNTAGT. With V trimmed by 3 bases and J by 0 bases, 9 bases remained unmatched. This CDR3 has 19 amino acids. CDR3 sequence: CASSEPGLAGDRYQETQYF. The CDR3 DNA is TGTGCCAGCAGTGAACCGGGACTAGCGGGAGACCGGTACCAAGAGACCCAGTACTTC.

This sequence joins TRBV9 and TRBJ2-2; D is perhaps TRBD1 (6 bases). This CDR3 region has 16 residues. CDR1 and CDR2 (germline): SGDLS, YYNGEE. V lost 4 bases and J lost 4, with 17 bases in between. The CDR3 coding sequence is TGTGCCAGCAGCACTCATACCGGGACAAGCACCGGGGAGCTGTTTTTT. It specifies CASSTHTGTSTGELFF.

The V call is TRBV30, the J call TRBJ1-6; 7 bases align to TRBD1. Germline-derived CDR1 and CDR2 are GTSNPN and SVGIG (reference sequence). With 3 bases clipped from V and 5 bases from J, the junction kept 7 bases outside the gene matches. This CDR3 comprises 15 residues. CDR3 nucleotide sequence: TGTGCCTGGAGCTATACAGGGGTCGATAATTCACCCCTCCACTTT. Its protein is CAWSYTGVDNSPLHF.

V gene TRBV10-2 combines with J gene TRBJ1-5, with 8 positions matching TRBD1. The trim removed 6 bases at V and 5 bases at J, leaving 9 bases unmatched. The CDR3 consists of 15 residues. Germline-derived CDR1 and CDR2 are WSHSY and SAAADI. The CDR3 spells CASRGTGRFYQPQHF. In nucleotides, the CDR3 is TGCGCCAGCAGGGGGACAGGCAGATTTTATCAGCCCCAGCATTTT.

The chain carries TRBV5-5 and TRBJ2-2; D gene ambiguous. The CDR3 has 14 residues. Germline CDR1 is SGHKS and CDR2 is YYEKEE (reference sequence). Trimming left V 6 bases short and J 2 bases short, with 11 bases between. CDR3 in amino acids: CASNPVVNTGELFF. In DNA, the CDR3 is TGTGCCAGCAACCCAGTGGTTAACACCGGGGAGCTGTTTTTT. Drawing the rest from reference TRBV5-5 and TRBJ2-2, the complete variable domain is DAGVTQSPTHLIKTRGQQVTLRCSPISGHKSVSWYQQVLGQGPQFIFQYYEKEERGRGNFPDRFSARQFPNYSSELNVNALLLGDSALYLCASNPVVNTGELFFGEGSRLTVL.